This is a list of T cell receptor beta chains from one sample in a study of T cells in localized non-small cell lung cancer. The protocol was immunoSEQ multiplex PCR, while the TCRdb copy is restricted to in-frame clones and leaves out a portion. The data show 45,000 to 70,000 clones, 86% seen once. Material: peripheral blood, obtained before any cancer treatment. The receptors stem from a woman aged 40-70 years with stage I lung adenocarcinoma. The CDR3 runs from the conserved cysteine through the conserved F or W. D genes are given only for firm matches. Size tells how often a clone was seen (once, few, many) or the class of an expanded clone, and some rows leave it out.

j_call clone_size v_call d_call cdr3_aa cdr3_nt
TRBJ1-1 once TRBV9 TRBD1 CASSTRQGTNTEAFF TGTGCCAGCAGCACACGACAGGGGACTAACACTGAAGCTTTCTTT
TRBJ2-3 once TRBV21-1 . CASSKGRMGGLLGLYTQYF TGTGCCAGCAGCAAAGGGAGGATGGGAGGCCTTTTGGGGCTTTATACGCAGTATTTT
TRBJ1-3 . TRBV6-1 . CASSGRSGNTIYF TGTGCCAGCAGTGGGCGCTCTGGAAACACCATATATTTT
TRBJ1-1 . TRBV18 . CASSPPDTIAEAFF TGTGCCAGCTCACCCCCGGATACCATCGCTGAAGCTTTCTTT
TRBJ2-3 . TRBV2 . CASTKGYPSTDTQYF TGTGCCAGCACGAAGGGGTACCCGAGCACAGATACGCAGTATTTT
TRBJ2-7 . TRBV7-2 . CASSEGGLPAYEQYF TGTGCCAGCAGCGAGGGGGGACTTCCTGCCTACGAGCAGTACTTC
TRBJ1-5 . TRBV29-1 TRBD1 CSVAYGQGEGQPQHF TGCAGCGTCGCCTATGGGCAGGGGGAAGGTCAGCCCCAGCATTTT
TRBJ2-3 . TRBV18 . CASAGLSTDTQYF TGTGCCAGCGCCGGGCTCAGCACAGATACGCAGTATTTT
TRBJ2-2 once TRBV14 TRBD1 CASSHNTGVNTGELFF TGTGCCAGCAGCCATAATACAGGGGTGAACACCGGGGAGCTGTTTTTT
TRBJ1-5 . TRBV6-1 . CASSDRGHQPQHF TGTGCCAGCAGTGACAGGGGCCATCAGCCCCAGCATTTT
TRBJ1-2 once TRBV5-4 TRBD1 CASSSGQGLRGYTF TGTGCCAGCAGCTCCGGACAGGGTTTGAGGGGCTACACCTTC
TRBJ2-2 . TRBV12-5 . CASAPLGVRTGELFF TGTGCTAGTGCCCCGTTAGGGGTTCGGACCGGGGAGCTGTTTTTT
TRBJ1-6 . TRBV6-5 . CASSYSDGRDNSPLHF TGTGCCAGCAGTTACTCCGACGGCAGAGATAATTCACCCCTCCACTTT
TRBJ2-7 few TRBV19 . CASSITDSYEQYF TGTGCCAGTAGTATTACAGACTCCTACGAGCAGTACTTC
TRBJ1-2 . TRBV5-1 TRBD1 CASSQDRVAYGYTF TGCGCCAGCAGCCAGGACAGGGTCGCCTATGGCTACACCTTC
TRBJ2-1 . TRBV4-1 . CASSQSQSPANEQFF TGCGCCAGCAGCCAAAGCCAGAGTCCGGCGAATGAGCAGTTCTTC
TRBJ1-2 . TRBV25-1 TRBD1 CASRRDRGYGYTF TGTGCCAGCAGGAGGGACAGGGGCTATGGCTACACCTTC
TRBJ2-1 . TRBV30 . CAWSAQGWEQFF TGTGCCTGGAGCGCACAGGGTTGGGAGCAGTTCTTC
TRBJ1-1 medium-sized TRBV9 TRBD1 CASSASQGAGAEAFF TGTGCCAGCAGCGCCTCTCAGGGGGCTGGGGCTGAAGCTTTCTTT
TRBJ1-1 . TRBV7-2 . CASSLYTGTILEAFF TGTGCCAGCAGCTTGTATACCGGGACTATCCTTGAAGCTTTCTTT
TRBJ1-3 . TRBV6-6 . CASSPGHSGNTIYF TGTGCCAGCAGCCCGGGACATTCGGGAAACACCATATATTTT
TRBJ1-6 . TRBV9 . CASSAQSSSYNSPLHF TGTGCCAGCAGCGCCCAAAGCAGCTCCTATAATTCACCCCTCCACTTT
TRBJ1-5 few TRBV28 . CASSSDPGEQPQHF TGTGCCAGCAGTTCAGACCCGGGAGAGCAGCCCCAGCATTTT
TRBJ1-1 . TRBV9 . CASSGTNRNTEAFF TGTGCCAGCAGCGGGACGAATAGGAACACTGAAGCTTTCTTT
TRBJ1-2 . TRBV4-3 . CASSQVNGVGNYGYTF TGCGCCAGCAGCCAAGTAAACGGGGTCGGTAACTATGGCTACACCTTC
TRBJ2-3 . TRBV28 TRBD2 CASSATSGGAWGTDTQYF TGTGCCAGCAGTGCCACCAGCGGGGGGGCCTGGGGCACAGATACGCAGTATTTT
TRBJ2-7 . TRBV18 . CASSPRDIGEQYF TGTGCCAGCTCACCGCGGGACATCGGGGAGCAGTACTTC
TRBJ2-4 . TRBV5-1 . CASSLGGVPQQYF TGCGCCAGCAGCTTGGGGGGGGTCCCACAGCAGTACTTC
TRBJ2-2 . TRBV5-8 TRBD2 CASSTSGAHTGELFF TGTGCCAGCAGCACTAGCGGAGCCCACACCGGGGAGCTGTTTTTT
TRBJ2-5 . TRBV11-2 TRBD2 CASSSGGKETQYF TGTGCCAGCAGCTCGGGGGGAAAAGAGACCCAGTACTTC
TRBJ1-1 . TRBV6-1 . CASSEYRVNTEAFF TGTGCCAGCAGTGAATACAGGGTGAACACTGAAGCTTTCTTT
TRBJ2-1 . TRBV30 . CALDYASYNEQFF TGTGCCCTGGATTACGCGTCCTACAATGAGCAGTTCTTC
TRBJ1-2 . TRBV9 . CASSAPPPGKNGYTF TGTGCCAGCAGCGCCCCACCCCCAGGGAAGAATGGCTACACCTTC
TRBJ2-3 . TRBV5-1 . CASSAPGHGSTDTQYF TGCGCCAGCAGCGCCCCGGGACACGGTAGCACAGATACGCAGTATTTT
TRBJ1-2 . TRBV2 TRBD1 CASSVSGGRRDGYTF TGTGCCAGCAGTGTTTCAGGGGGCCGTCGCGATGGCTACACCTTC
TRBJ1-5 few TRBV5-6 . CASSSHWGNQPQHF TGTGCCAGCAGCTCCCATTGGGGCAATCAGCCCCAGCATTTT
TRBJ1-1 . TRBV5-1 . CASSLNTEAFF TGCGCCAGCAGCTTGAACACTGAAGCTTTCTTT
TRBJ2-7 . TRBV29-1 TRBD2 CSVGTSGFSYEQYF TGCAGCGTTGGGACTAGCGGTTTTTCCTACGAGCAGTACTTC
TRBJ1-1 . TRBV20-1 . CSDRLVGEAFF TGCAGTGACAGGTTAGTCGGTGAAGCTTTCTTT
TRBJ2-1 once TRBV9 . CASGEFSGNEQFF TGTGCCAGCGGAGAGTTTAGTGGGAATGAGCAGTTCTTC
TRBJ1-3 . TRBV6-5 TRBD1 CASSYQGDSGNTIYF TGTGCCAGCAGTTACCAGGGGGACTCTGGAAACACCATATATTTT
TRBJ1-1 . TRBV7-2 TRBD1 CASSLVGRGKTEAFF TGTGCCAGCAGCTTAGTTGGCAGGGGGAAGACTGAAGCTTTCTTT
TRBJ1-4 once TRBV19 TRBD1 CASSNRGQNNEKLFF TGTGCCAGTAGTAACAGGGGGCAGAATAATGAAAAACTGTTTTTT
TRBJ1-6 . TRBV7-6 . CASSLETAINSPLHF TGTGCCAGCAGCCTAGAGACAGCGATTAATTCACCCCTCCACTTT
TRBJ2-1 few TRBV7-2 . CASSRSRAGEQFF TGTGCCAGCAGTCGATCCAGAGCCGGTGAGCAGTTCTTC
TRBJ2-5 . TRBV25-1 . CASSEHTTGRLRETQYF TGTGCCAGCAGTGAGCATACAACAGGGCGCCTGCGGGAGACCCAGTACTTC
TRBJ1-4 once TRBV18 . CASSADLGGEKLFF TGTGCCAGCTCAGCGGACTTAGGGGGTGAAAAACTGTTTTTT